This T cell receptor (beta chain) comes out of a study of T cell changes during pregnancy in multiple sclerosis. Assay: immunoSEQ multiplex PCR; the TCRdb copy retains only in-frame clones and omits some. The table lists about 34,000 clones, roughly 89% of them singletons. The source of this sequence is a female donor with multiple sclerosis, enrolled in a pregnancy study. Here the sequenced sample was CD8+ T cells from peripheral blood mononuclear cells, taken in the third trimester of pregnancy.

The CDR3 here is CASSETGQPSEPQHF. DNA of the CDR3: TGTGCCAGCAGTGAAACGGGACAGCCTTCGGAGCCCCAGCATTTT. V and J are TRBV6-4 and TRBJ1-5; 7 bases are shared with TRBD1. Germline CDR1 is MRHNA and CDR2 is SNTAGT. This CDR3 region has 15 residues. With 3 bases clipped from V and 8 bases from J, the junction kept 10 bases outside the gene matches.